Each of the 23 T cell receptor beta chains below was sequenced from the same sample in a study of cytomegalovirus exposure and HLA in healthy donors. The PCR made use of 60 Vbeta and 13 Jbeta primers. Libraries were prepared by immunoSEQ multiplex PCR; TCRdb keeps only in-frame clonotypes and omits some of them. The sample carries over 80,000 clones, approximately 80% recorded once. Sequencing used PBMCs. Source of these receptors: a man between 25 and 39 years old in good health and CMV-seropositive.

This clone appeared a few times. The J gene is TRBJ1-4, the V gene TRBV5-1, with 9 nucleotides matching TRBD1. The V segment lost 1 base and the J segment 6 bases; nucleotides outside the gene matches: 1. Germline V CDR1 and CDR2: SGHRS, YFSETQ. There are 14 residues in the CDR3. CDR3: CASSLWTGDEKLFF. CDR3 in DNA: TGCGCCAGCAGCTTGTGGACAGGGGATGAAAAACTGTTTTTT.

V gene TRBV12-5 combines with J gene TRBJ2-1; 11 nucleotides align to TRBD2. The V gene's germline CDR1 is LGHNT and CDR2 FRNRAP. CDR3 length: 15 residues. Trimming cost V 6 bases and J 6 bases; bases outside gene matches: 7. The CDR3 DNA reads as TGTGCTAGTGGGGCGGGACTAGCGGCCCTCAATGAGCAGTTCTTC. Its protein is CASGAGLAALNEQFF.

This sequence joins TRBV4-1 and TRBJ2-7; 7 bases are a match to TRBD1. J gave up 4 bases and V 0 bases, and 9 bases lay outside the gene matches. The CDR3 extends over 16 amino acids. CDR1 is MGHRA, CDR2 YSYEKL, per germline. The CDR3 region has the DNA TGCGCCAGCAGCCAAGAACCCTCGGGACAGCAGTACGAGCAGTACTTC. Residues: CASSQEPSGQQYEQYF.

The table lists this clone with a count of one. V is TRBV5-4 and J is TRBJ2-5; 12 nucleotides align to TRBD2. J was trimmed by 3 bases and V by 7 bases; bases with no gene match: 4. Germline assignment: CDR1 SGHNT and CDR2 YYREEE (reference sequence). The CDR3 covers 14 residues. The CDR3 DNA follows: TGTGCCAGCGGGCTAGCGGGAGGGGAAGAGACCCAGTACTTC. Protein product: CASGLAGGEETQYF.

The chain uses TRBV7-8 and TRBJ2-7; TRBD1 aligns across 9 bases. Germline V gene data show CDR1 as SGHVS and CDR2 as FQNEAQ. V gave up 5 bases and J gave up 4 bases; unmatched junction bases: 6. This CDR3 region has 14 residues. CDR3 loop: CASSQDRGFYEQYF. The CDR3 DNA reads TGTGCCAGCAGCCAGGACAGGGGATTTTACGAGCAGTACTTC.

The J gene is TRBJ2-7, the V gene TRBV10-2; D may be TRBD2 (6 bases). CDR1 is WSHSY and CDR2 is SAAADI in the germline V gene. This CDR3 is 16 amino acids long. Trimming pared 3 bases from V and 6 bases from J, leaving 21 bases between. DNA for the CDR3: TGCGCCAGCAGTGACAGCGGCCGCTTCGTCGGGGGCGAGCAGTACTTC. It specifies CASSDSGRFVGGEQYF.

This clone has a single count. This chain uses TRBV20-1 with TRBJ1-4; a possible D gene is TRBD1 (5 bases). The CDR3 runs 11 residues. V shed 5 bases and J shed 12 bases, with 13 bases lying between them. The V gene's germline CDR1 is DFQATT and CDR2 SNEGSKA (reference sequence). CDR3 loop: CSAGTSSELFF. The CDR3 DNA reads as TGCAGTGCTGGGACTTCCAGTGAACTGTTTTTT.

The CDR3 sequence is CASSRSVTAAYEQYF. CDR3 bases: TGTGCCAGCAGCCGCTCGGTGACGGCGGCCTACGAGCAGTACTTC. The chain uses TRBV7-9 and TRBJ2-5; D remains ambiguous. Gene TRBJ2-7 matches the end of the DNA better, so the J call may be wrong. The germline V gene has CDR1 SEHNR and CDR2 FQNEAQ (reference sequence). CDR3 size: 15 residues.

This clone was seen more than once but under ten times. The rearrangement joins TRBV28 to TRBJ1-5; D ambiguous. CDR1 and CDR2 from the germline V gene are MDHEN and SYDVKM. The V gene lost 3 bases and the J gene lost 2 bases, with 11 bases spanning the gap. The CDR3 is made up of 15 amino acids. CDR3 loop: CASSFSGGGNQPQHF. CDR3 in DNA: TGTGCCAGCAGTTTCTCTGGTGGAGGCAATCAGCCCCAGCATTTT.

CDR3 in amino acids: CASSQATGMADTQYF. In DNA form, the CDR3 reads TGCGCCAGCAGCCAAGCCACAGGGATGGCAGATACGCAGTATTTT. V gene TRBV4-3 combines with J gene TRBJ2-3; maybe TRBD1 (6 bases). The CDR3 has 15 residues. In germline, CDR1 is LGHNA, CDR2 YSLEER. Trimming stripped 1 base from V and 4 bases from J, with 12 bases between.

This sequence joins TRBV28 and TRBJ1-2; the match to TRBD1 covers 11 bases. The CDR3 totals 15 residues. J lost 2 bases, V lost 4 bases, and 3 bases had no gene match. The V gene's germline CDR1 is MDHEN and CDR2 SYDVKM. Here the CDR3 DNA reads TGTGCCAGCAGTTCGTGGACAGGGGGCAACTATGGCTACACCTTC. Protein product: CASSSWTGGNYGYTF.

The chain carries TRBV19 and TRBJ2-1, with 8 positions matching TRBD2. V shed 1 base and J 4 bases; nucleotides not matched to a gene: 3. This CDR3 region has 15 residues. The germline V gene encodes CDR1 LNHDA and CDR2 SQIVND (reference sequence). In nucleotides, the CDR3 is TGTGCCAGTAGTATAGGTAGCGGGGAGTACAATGAGCAGTTCTTC. Translated: CASSIGSGEYNEQFF. Together with reference TRBV19 and TRBJ2-1, the CDR3 gives the full variable domain: DGGITQSPKYLFRKEGQNVTLSCEQNLNHDAMYWYRQDPGQGLRLIYYSQIVNDFQKGDIAEGYSVSREKKESFPLTVTSAQKNPTAFYLCASSIGSGEYNEQFFGPGTRLTVL.

The V call is TRBV6-1, the J call TRBJ1-5; 10 positions agree with TRBD1. CDR1 MNHNS and CDR2 SASEGT come from the germline V gene. CDR3 length equals 15 residues. V lost 8 bases and J lost 2; bases outside the gene matches: 6. CDR3 bases: TGTGCCAGCCGCCCGGGGACAGGGGGCAATCAGCCCCAGCATTTT. Amino acid sequence: CASRPGTGGNQPQHF.

The chain's CDR3 is CASSLAIQPGYGYTF. DNA of the CDR3: TGTGCCAGCAGCTTAGCGATACAGCCGGGATATGGCTACACCTTC. The rearrangement links TRBV7-6 to TRBJ1-2; D gene uncertain. The CDR3 totals 15 residues. The germline V gene has CDR1 SGHVS and CDR2 FNYEAQ. The V end lost 0 bases, the J end lost 5 bases, and 13 bases lay between the germline ends.

The V call is TRBV4-1, the J call TRBJ2-5; 12 nucleotides line up with TRBD2. The trim removed 1 base at V and 3 bases at J, leaving 3 bases unmatched. This CDR3 has 16 amino acids. Germline V gene data show CDR1 as MGHRA and CDR2 as YSYEKL. The CDR3 loop is CASSQGRLAGEETQYF. The CDR3 coding sequence is TGCGCCAGCAGCCAAGGGCGACTAGCGGGAGAAGAGACCCAGTACTTC.

This clone is a singleton in its sample. In DNA form, the CDR3 reads TGTGCCAGCAGATCCACCGCGGGGTTGAGAGAAAAACTGTTTTTT. It is translated as CASRSTAGLREKLFF. The V gene is TRBV2, the J gene TRBJ1-4; D is uncertain. Germline loops: CDR1 SNHLY, CDR2 FYNNEI. The V end lost 6 bases, the J end lost 8 bases, and 19 bases lay between the germline ends. CDR3 length equals 15 residues.

This rearrangement joins TRBV30 to TRBJ2-1; unclear D gene. Germline V gene lookup returns CDR1 GTSNPN and CDR2 SVGIG (reference sequence). The CDR3 totals 11 residues. V lost 1 base and J 7 bases, leaving 5 bases between the germline ends. The CDR3 nucleotides are TGTGCCTGGAGTGCCTTGAATGAGCAGTTCTTC. This sequence encodes CAWSALNEQFF.

The rearrangement links TRBV19 to TRBJ2-1; 9 nucleotides align to TRBD2. CDR3 length equals 15 residues. Trimming took 2 bases from V and 3 from J; bases not matched to a gene: 2. In germline, CDR1 is LNHDA, CDR2 SQIVND (reference sequence). The CDR3 nucleotides are TGTGCCAGTAGTATATTAGCGGGGGACTACAATGAGCAGTTCTTC. Translation: CASSILAGDYNEQFF.

This sequence joins TRBV5-6 and TRBJ2-7; D uncertain. CDR1 and CDR2 from the germline V gene are SGHDT and YYEEEE. The CDR3 totals 12 residues. V lost 2 bases to trimming and J lost 9 bases, with 12 bases between them. The DNA for the CDR3 is TGTGCCAGCAGCTTTACAACCGGCGGGCAGTACTTC. It yields the protein CASSFTTGGQYF.

This clone was seen only a few times. V and J are TRBV4-3 and TRBJ1-1; 7 bases match TRBD1. The V and J ends lost 2 bases and 10 bases, in that order; junction bases with no gene match: 19. The CDR3 consists of 17 residues. Germline CDR1 and CDR2: LGHNA and YSLEER. The CDR3 bases are TGCGCCAGCAGCCAACTGTCTGGGACGACAGGGAAGTCGGGAGCTTTCTTT. It encodes CASSQLSGTTGKSGAFF.

The J gene is TRBJ2-1, the V gene TRBV2; 7 bases fit TRBD2. Germline-derived CDR1 and CDR2 are SNHLY and FYNNEI. The CDR3 runs 17 residues. The trim removed 0 bases at V and 1 base at J, leaving 6 bases unmatched. The CDR3 sequence is CASSEANSGPSYNEQFF. The CDR3 nucleotides read TGTGCCAGCAGTGAAGCCAATAGCGGGCCTTCCTACAATGAGCAGTTCTTC.

The V gene is TRBV2, the J gene TRBJ2-7; D is perhaps TRBD2 (6 bases). The CDR3 is 16 amino acids. Looked up from germline, CDR1 is SNHLY and CDR2 is FYNNEI. With 1 base removed from V and 5 bases from J, the gap between germline ends came to 18 bases. The CDR3 protein is CASSEGRVLVPNEQYF. The CDR3 DNA reads TGTGCCAGCAGTGAAGGGAGGGTTTTGGTTCCGAACGAGCAGTACTTC.

The CDR3 reads CASSMSGGQVGSNQPQHF. In nucleotides, the CDR3 is TGTGCCAGTAGTATGTCCGGGGGACAGGTTGGTAGCAATCAGCCCCAGCATTTT. The J gene is TRBJ1-5, the V gene TRBV19; 8 positions match TRBD1. With V trimmed by 3 bases and J by 0 bases, 10 bases remained unmatched. This CDR3 region has 18 residues. Germline CDR1 is LNHDA and CDR2 is SQIVND (reference sequence).